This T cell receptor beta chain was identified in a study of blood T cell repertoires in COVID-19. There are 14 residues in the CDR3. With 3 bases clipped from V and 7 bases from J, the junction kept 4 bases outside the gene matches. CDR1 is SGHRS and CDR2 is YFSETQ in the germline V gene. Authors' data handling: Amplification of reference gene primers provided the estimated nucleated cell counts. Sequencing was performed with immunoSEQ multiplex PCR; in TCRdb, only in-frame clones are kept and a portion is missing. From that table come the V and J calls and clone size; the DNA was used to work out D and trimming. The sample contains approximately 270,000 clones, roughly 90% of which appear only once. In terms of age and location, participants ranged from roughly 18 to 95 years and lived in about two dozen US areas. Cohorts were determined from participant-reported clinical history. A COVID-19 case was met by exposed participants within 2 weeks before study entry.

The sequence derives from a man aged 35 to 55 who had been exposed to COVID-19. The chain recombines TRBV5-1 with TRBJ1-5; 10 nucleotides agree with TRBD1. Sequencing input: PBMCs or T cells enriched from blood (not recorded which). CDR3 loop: CASSSTGGGQPQHF. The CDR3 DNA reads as TGCGCCAGCAGCTCGACAGGGGGCGGGCAGCCCCAGCATTTT.